The rows below give T cell receptor beta chains drawn from one sample of a study of OX40 agonist ivuxolimab in advanced cancers. Sequencing used immunoSEQ multiplex PCR; TCRdb keeps in-frame clones, though not all of them. The repertoire holds 40,000 to 45,000 clones, with 80% to 90% as singletons. The sequences come from CD4+ or CD8+ T cells sorted from blood, collected in a trial of the OX40 agonist ivuxolimab. These receptors came from an adult with an advanced solid tumor such as melanoma, head and neck, liver or kidney cancer. CDR3s leave out the opening cysteine and the closing phenylalanine or tryptophan. Fields, in order: V gene, J gene, CDR3 protein.

V gene: TRBV7-2
J gene: TRBJ2-2
CDR3 protein: ASNRGPNTGELF

V gene: TRBV11-2
J gene: TRBJ2-1
CDR3 protein: ASSLASVNEQF

V gene: TRBV30
J gene: TRBJ1-1
CDR3 protein: AWSVVGALNTEAF

V gene: TRBV20-1
J gene: TRBJ2-5
CDR3 protein: SAQAEGTQY

V gene: TRBV5-6
J gene: TRBJ2-6
CDR3 protein: ASSVLAGASSGANVLT

V gene: TRBV7-8
J gene: TRBJ2-1
CDR3 protein: ASSPDRYNEQF

V gene: TRBV28
J gene: TRBJ1-2
CDR3 protein: ASRSPGMDGYT

V gene: TRBV27
J gene: TRBJ2-7
CDR3 protein: ASSLSGQGAYEQY

V gene: TRBV5-5
J gene: TRBJ1-1
CDR3 protein: ASSLQDTEGDTEAF

V gene: TRBV6-6
J gene: TRBJ2-1
CDR3 protein: ASSYPPWGEQF

V gene: TRBV28
J gene: TRBJ2-7
CDR3 protein: ASRTDRRTSYEQY

V gene: TRBV6-1
J gene: TRBJ1-5
CDR3 protein: ASGPTAYQPQH

V gene: TRBV5-1
J gene: TRBJ2-7
CDR3 protein: ASSLVSRYEQY

V gene: TRBV6-5
J gene: TRBJ2-7
CDR3 protein: ASSSTSGSYEQY

V gene: TRBV29-1
J gene: TRBJ2-1
CDR3 protein: SVEKLAGAYNEQF

V gene: TRBV11-3
J gene: TRBJ1-3
CDR3 protein: ASSRRQGVGNTIY

V gene: TRBV27
J gene: TRBJ2-7
CDR3 protein: ASRQGTLPYEQY

V gene: TRBV15
J gene: TRBJ2-5
CDR3 protein: ATSRAGIIQETQY

V gene: TRBV6-6
J gene: TRBJ1-2
CDR3 protein: ASSTTIYGYT

V gene: TRBV27
J gene: TRBJ2-5
CDR3 protein: ASSIYRGSRETQY

V gene: TRBV5-1
J gene: TRBJ2-2
CDR3 protein: ASSYTSGSTGELF

V gene: TRBV19
J gene: TRBJ2-1
CDR3 protein: ASSIGLTGGSYNEQF

V gene: TRBV7-2
J gene: TRBJ1-3
CDR3 protein: ASSSDRGGNTIY

V gene: TRBV6-6
J gene: TRBJ1-5
CDR3 protein: ASSPTDNQPQH

V gene: TRBV28
J gene: TRBJ2-2
CDR3 protein: ASSLWGAGSGELF

V gene: TRBV4-3
J gene: TRBJ2-7
CDR3 protein: ASSQGWAAYEQY

V gene: TRBV10-2
J gene: TRBJ2-3
CDR3 protein: ASTRDYSTDTQY

V gene: TRBV7-3
J gene: TRBJ2-1
CDR3 protein: ASSRKRTGINEQF

V gene: TRBV28
J gene: TRBJ2-3
CDR3 protein: ASSDRTVTDTQY

V gene: TRBV7-6
J gene: TRBJ2-5
CDR3 protein: ASSLGGPTQY

V gene: TRBV10-2
J gene: TRBJ2-3
CDR3 protein: ASSEIGLTTDTQY

V gene: TRBV12-5
J gene: TRBJ2-7
CDR3 protein: ASGRGQGYNEQY

V gene: TRBV5-4
J gene: TRBJ2-7
CDR3 protein: ASSQGQSTHEQY

V gene: TRBV6-6
J gene: TRBJ1-1
CDR3 protein: ASSRARDSEAF

V gene: TRBV19
J gene: TRBJ1-1
CDR3 protein: ASSIAPTGRTEAF

V gene: TRBV10-3
J gene: TRBJ2-7
CDR3 protein: AISEEGTGTEQY

V gene: TRBV11-3
J gene: TRBJ2-7
CDR3 protein: ASSSGGDAEQY

V gene: TRBV9
J gene: TRBJ1-2
CDR3 protein: ASSVGGPLSGYT

V gene: TRBV21-1
J gene: TRBJ2-1
CDR3 protein: ASSKAKQGENEQF

V gene: TRBV7-2
J gene: TRBJ2-1
CDR3 protein: ASSLFYRGGYNEQF

V gene: TRBV7-9
J gene: TRBJ1-3
CDR3 protein: ASSLETVGNTIY

V gene: TRBV6-1
J gene: TRBJ2-5
CDR3 protein: ASIDRSKPQETQY

V gene: TRBV28
J gene: TRBJ2-7
CDR3 protein: ASSPRHYEQY

V gene: TRBV18
J gene: TRBJ2-5
CDR3 protein: ASSQGQGGETQY

V gene: TRBV11-3
J gene: TRBJ2-6
CDR3 protein: ASSLARAAPSGANVLT

V gene: TRBV7-8
J gene: TRBJ1-5
CDR3 protein: ASSWASNQPQH

V gene: TRBV18
J gene: TRBJ2-2
CDR3 protein: ASSPQMVGTANTGELF

V gene: TRBV10-3
J gene: TRBJ2-1
CDR3 protein: AISERTRVDNEQF

V gene: TRBV27
J gene: TRBJ2-3
CDR3 protein: ASSPLSGIERDTQY

V gene: TRBV7-8
J gene: TRBJ2-7
CDR3 protein: ASSPDRVTEQY

V gene: TRBV7-3
J gene: TRBJ2-3
CDR3 protein: ASSLDRTDTQY

V gene: TRBV11-2
J gene: TRBJ1-2
CDR3 protein: ASILRAGTHGYT

V gene: TRBV18
J gene: TRBJ2-7
CDR3 protein: ASSPYSTGGAYEQY